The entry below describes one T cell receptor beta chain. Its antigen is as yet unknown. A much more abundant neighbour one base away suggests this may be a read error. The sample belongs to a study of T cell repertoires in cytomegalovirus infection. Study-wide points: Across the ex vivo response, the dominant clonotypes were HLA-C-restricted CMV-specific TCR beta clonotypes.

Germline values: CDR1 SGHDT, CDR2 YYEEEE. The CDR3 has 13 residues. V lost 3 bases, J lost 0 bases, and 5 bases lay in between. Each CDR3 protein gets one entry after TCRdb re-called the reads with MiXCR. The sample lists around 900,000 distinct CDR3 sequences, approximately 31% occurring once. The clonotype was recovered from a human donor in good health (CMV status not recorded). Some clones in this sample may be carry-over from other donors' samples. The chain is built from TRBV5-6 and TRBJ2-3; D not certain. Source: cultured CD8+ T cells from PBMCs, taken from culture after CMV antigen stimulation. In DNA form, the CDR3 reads TGTGCCAGCAGCTACGACAGCACAGATACGCAGTATTTT. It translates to CASSYDSTDTQYF. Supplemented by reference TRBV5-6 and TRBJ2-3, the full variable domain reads DAGVTQSPTHLIKTRGQQVTLRCSPKSGHDTVSWYQQALGQGPQFIFQYYEEEERQRGNFPDRFSGHQFPNYSSELNVNALLLGDSALYLCASSYDSTDTQYFGPGTRLTVL.